This T cell receptor (beta chain) was sequenced for a study of radiation and T cells in renal cell carcinoma. Germline V CDR1 and CDR2: ENHRY, SYGVKD. The CDR3 totals 14 residues. The V gene lost 3 bases and the J gene lost 7 bases, with 13 bases spanning the gap. The study's findings and limits: From baseline, blood top tumor clonotypes peaked at 2 weeks post-radiation.

A remark on this clone: What it binds is not known.

TCRdb's table, derived via immunoSEQ multiplex PCR, lists solely in-frame clones and lacks some. The sample comprises 130,000 to 150,000 clones, 70% to 90% of which are singletons, and less than 20% rests with the top ten. Time point described: blood 4 weeks post-SBRT, at nephrectomy. As to treatment: 15 Gy SBRT to primary tumor, nephrectomy 4 weeks later. Nephrectomy followed 15 Gy stereotactic body radiation by 4 weeks. After SBRT, blood was collected at 2 and 4 weeks, plus baseline. The tumor was a clear cell renal cell carcinoma. The source material was blood, sampled from a patient whose treatment included radiotherapy and nephrectomy. This receptor was taken from a woman between 45 and 65 years old with renal cell carcinoma. The chain uses TRBV10-3 and TRBJ1-5; D might be TRBD1 (5 bases). This CDR3 reads CAISDHIRDQPQHF. DNA for the CDR3: TGTGCCATCAGTGACCATATAAGGGACCAGCCCCAGCATTTT.